The next 31 T cell receptor beta chains were all read from a single sample in a study of chemoradiotherapy in HPV16-positive cancers. Sequencing was performed with immunoSEQ multiplex PCR; in TCRdb, only in-frame clones are kept and a portion is missing. The repertoire has some 22,000 clones, more than 85% of them found once; the top ten carry 4.5%. The sample here was blood, taken from a patient who underwent chemoradiotherapy. The origin of the receptors is a human donor with HPV-associated anogenital cancer.

The V gene is TRBV7-2, the J gene TRBJ2-5; 10 bases line up with TRBD2. Germline V gives CDR1 SGHTA, CDR2 FQGNSA. The V and J ends lost 3 bases and 4 bases, in that order; junction bases with no gene match: 8. This CDR3 is built from 16 residues. DNA for the CDR3: TGTGCCAGCAGCTTGGATAGCGGGAGGATCGGAGAGACCCAGTACTTC. Encoded protein: CASSLDSGRIGETQYF.

The chain employs TRBV6-1 and TRBJ1-5, with TRBD1 identical over 9 bases. Trimming removed 3 bases from V and 7 bases from J; junction bases left unmatched: 10. Germline assignment: CDR1 MNHNS and CDR2 SASEGT. CDR3 length: 16 residues. The CDR3 DNA sequence: TGTGCCAGCAGTGACTTCGGGACAGGGCTTTGGCAGCCCCAGCATTTT. Translating gives CASSDFGTGLWQPQHF.

The chain couples TRBV7-8 to TRBJ2-6; 8 positions agree with TRBD1. J gave up 0 bases and V 5 bases, and 6 bases lay outside the gene matches. Germline CDR1 is SGHVS and CDR2 is FQNEAQ. The CDR3 loop spans 17 amino acids. For the CDR3, the DNA is TGTGCCAGCAGCAGCAGGGGGCGGAGCTCTGGGGCCAACGTCCTGACTTTC. Translated: CASSSRGRSSGANVLTF.

The gene calls are TRBV7-3 and TRBJ2-4, with 7 bases fitting TRBD2. Germline CDR1 is SGHTA and CDR2 is FQGTGA. The length of the CDR3 is 15 residues. V trimming: 5 bases; J trimming: 8 bases; junction bases outside the gene matches: 12. CDR3 loop: CASSPVGGSRDIQYF. The CDR3 DNA reads as TGTGCCAGCAGCCCCGTAGGCGGGAGCAGGGACATTCAGTACTTC.

The V and J genes are TRBV6-5 and TRBJ2-1; TRBD2 might be the D (6 bases). V was clipped by 5 bases and J by 10 bases, with 21 bases between them. This CDR3 is 15 amino acids long. Looked up from germline, CDR1 is MNHEY and CDR2 is SVGAGI. The CDR3 protein is CASSPLLPGAREQFF. CDR3 sequence (DNA): TGTGCCAGCAGTCCCCTTTTACCGGGAGCGCGGGAGCAGTTCTTC.

V is TRBV7-2 and J is TRBJ2-1, with TRBD2 matching over 7 bases. The V segment lost 6 bases and the J segment 7 bases; nucleotides outside the gene matches: 12. CDR1 and CDR2 (germline): SGHTA, FQGNSA. The length of the CDR3 is 15 residues. DNA of the CDR3: TGTGCCAGCAGGGTTGGCAGCGGGAATTTAAATGAGCAGTTCTTC. It specifies CASRVGSGNLNEQFF.

The genes are TRBV5-1 and TRBJ2-2; the match to TRBD2 covers 7 bases. The CDR3 sequence is 15 residues long. Looked up from germline, CDR1 is SGHRS and CDR2 is YFSETQ. The trim removed 4 bases at V and 3 bases at J, leaving 6 bases unmatched. As DNA, the CDR3 is TGCGCCAGCAGCCCCACCCTAGCGGACACCGGGGAGCTGTTTTTT. Its translation is CASSPTLADTGELFF.

The gene calls are TRBV7-2 and TRBJ2-2; 9 bases line up with TRBD2. The CDR3 consists of 17 residues. Germline assignment: CDR1 SGHTA and CDR2 FQGNSA. J lost 2 bases, V lost 3 bases, and 7 bases had no gene match. The CDR3 coding sequence is TGTGCCAGCAGCTTCGTCTGGACTAGCGATAACACCGGGGAGCTGTTTTTT. Translating it yields CASSFVWTSDNTGELFF. Filled out from reference TRBV7-2 and TRBJ2-2, the complete variable domain reads GAGVSQSPSNKVTEKGKDVELRCDPISGHTALYWYRQSLGQGLEFLIYFQGNSAPDKSGLPSDRFSAERTGGSVSTLTIQRTQQEDSAVYLCASSFVWTSDNTGELFFGEGSRLTVL.

This CDR3 is CASSSPAGTGGQYF. The CDR3 region has the DNA TGTGCCAGCAGCTCTCCCGCCGGGACAGGGGGTCAGTACTTC. V usage is TRBV5-8 and J usage is TRBJ2-4; 11 bases align to TRBD1. Germline assignment: CDR1 SGHTS and CDR2 YDEGEE. This CDR3 comprises 14 residues. V lost 3 bases to trimming and J lost 12 bases; unmatched junction nucleotides: 8.

The chain carries TRBV6-1 and TRBJ2-3; 8 bases fit TRBD1. V lost 1 base to trimming and J lost 2 bases; unmatched junction nucleotides: 5. Per germline, CDR1 MNHNS and CDR2 SASEGT. The CDR3 is made up of 16 amino acids. Here the CDR3 DNA reads TGTGCCAGCAGTGAAGGGACAGGGAGTAACACAGATACGCAGTATTTT. Its protein product is CASSEGTGSNTDTQYF.

The chain couples TRBV2 to TRBJ2-7; 12 positions agree with TRBD1. CDR1 SNHLY and CDR2 FYNNEI come from the germline V gene. The CDR3 contains 13 residues. The J segment lost 6 bases and the V segment lost 8 bases, leaving 5 bases of the junction unmatched. The CDR3 DNA reads as TGTGCCAGCCGCGGGACAGGGGGCGCCGAGCAGTACTTC. This gives the protein CASRGTGGAEQYF.

This sequence joins TRBV5-5 and TRBJ2-5; D remains unclear. The CDR3 length is 14 residues. The germline V gene encodes CDR1 SGHKS and CDR2 YYEKEE (reference sequence). Trimming took off 2 bases at V and 5 bases at J, with 13 bases between the two ends. CDR3 sequence: CASSLGTTGETQYF. The CDR3 DNA follows: TGTGCCAGCAGCTTAGGTACAACGGGCGAGACCCAGTACTTC.

A remark on this clone: Compared with germline, one end of the junction differs, possibly owing to a read error. The chain uses TRBV5-5 and TRBJ2-5; 7 bases match TRBD2. The CDR3 loop spans 15 amino acids. From germline, CDR1 is SGHKS and CDR2 YYEKEE (reference sequence). In DNA form, the CDR3 reads TGCGCCAGCAGCTTGGGGGAGGGCCGTCAGGAGACCCAGTACTTC. Its protein product is CASSLGEGRQETQYF.

The rearrangement uses TRBV6-6 and TRBJ2-3, with 10 bases identical to TRBD1. The V and J ends lost 5 bases and 5 bases, in that order; junction bases with no gene match: 4. Germline V gene lookup returns CDR1 MNHNY and CDR2 SVGAGI (reference sequence). The CDR3 spans 14 residues. The CDR3 protein is CASSLGQGGDTQYF. CDR3 sequence (DNA): TGTGCCAGCAGTCTCGGACAGGGGGGAGATACGCAGTATTTT.

The chain joins TRBV7-2 to TRBJ2-5; 8 bases map to TRBD1. Trimming cost V 8 bases and J 4 bases; bases outside gene matches: 3. Per the germline V gene, CDR1 is SGHTA and CDR2 is FQGNSA. The CDR3 length is 12 residues. Here the CDR3 reads CASGQGPETQYF. The DNA for the CDR3 is TGTGCCAGCGGACAGGGTCCAGAGACCCAGTACTTC.

CDR3: CASSYGQGHGYTF. DNA for the CDR3: TGTGCCAGCAGTTACGGGCAGGGTCATGGCTACACCTTC. This chain connects TRBV6-6 to TRBJ1-2, with D possibly being TRBD1 (5 bases). Germline V gene data show CDR1 as MNHNY and CDR2 as SVGAGI (reference sequence). V was pared by 2 bases and J by 6 bases, with 10 bases between. CDR3 length: 13 residues.

V is TRBV28 and J is TRBJ2-7, with D possibly being TRBD1 (5 bases). This CDR3 contains 14 residues. V was trimmed by 3 bases and J by 2 bases, leaving 11 bases between them. The germline gives CDR1 MDHEN, CDR2 SYDVKM. In DNA, the CDR3 is TGTGCCAGCAGTTTGGGGCACTCCACCTACGAGCAGTACTTC. Its protein is CASSLGHSTYEQYF.

The chain joins TRBV6-1 to TRBJ1-1; D call uncertain. CDR3 length: 11 residues. V lost 8 bases and J 1 base, leaving 5 bases between the germline ends. CDR1 is MNHNS, CDR2 SASEGT, per germline. The CDR3 protein is CASVGNTEAFF. The DNA of the CDR3 is TGTGCCAGCGTCGGGAACACTGAAGCTTTCTTT.

The chain joins TRBV11-2 to TRBJ1-2; 7 bases are shared with TRBD1. J was trimmed by 2 bases and V by 6 bases; bases with no gene match: 3. This CDR3 spans 13 amino acids. The V gene's germline CDR1 is SGHAT and CDR2 FQNNGV. The CDR3 reads CASSGGQNYGYTF. The CDR3 nucleotides read TGTGCCAGCAGTGGGGGACAGAACTATGGCTACACCTTC.

This clone was detected once. The genes are TRBV6-6 and TRBJ1-5; no clear D gene. The CDR3 runs to 16 residues. Per germline, CDR1 MNHNY and CDR2 SVGAGI (reference sequence). V lost 6 bases and J 0 bases, leaving 15 bases between the germline ends. CDR3 sequence: CASRAARTFSNQPQHF. CDR3 bases: TGTGCCAGCAGAGCGGCCAGAACTTTTAGCAATCAGCCCCAGCATTTT.

The chain employs TRBV6-5 and TRBJ2-3; D possibly corresponds to TRBD2 (6 bases). Germline-derived CDR1 and CDR2 are MNHEY and SVGAGI. The V and J ends lost 7 bases and 2 bases respectively, with 16 bases between them. This CDR3 is built from 15 residues. The CDR3 bases are TGTGCCAGCACCTACGGGCCGGGGGTCACAGATACGCAGTATTTT. The encoded protein is CASTYGPGVTDTQYF.

J is TRBJ2-5 and V is TRBV19, with D perhaps matching TRBD1 (6 bases). Germline CDR1 is LNHDA and CDR2 is SQIVND (reference sequence). Trimming took 4 bases from V and 4 from J, leaving 13 bases between them. The CDR3 sequence is 14 residues long. The CDR3, as DNA: TGTGCCAGTAGTAAATACAGGGACGGAGAGACCCAGTACTTC. It translates to CASSKYRDGETQYF. Full variable domain (remainder filled in from reference TRBV19 and TRBJ2-5): DGGITQSPKYLFRKEGQNVTLSCEQNLNHDAMYWYRQDPGQGLRLIYYSQIVNDFQKGDIAEGYSVSREKKESFPLTVTSAQKNPTAFYLCASSKYRDGETQYFGPGTRLLVL.

The chain joins TRBV29-1 to TRBJ2-5; 12 bases match TRBD2. This CDR3 is built from 16 residues. V lost 3 bases, J lost 5 bases, and 10 bases stayed unmatched. Germline V gene data show CDR1 as SQVTM and CDR2 as ANQGSEA. As DNA, the CDR3 is TGCAGCGTTGATGCTGGACTAGCGGGGATCTGGGAGACCCAGTACTTC. Translated, it gives CSVDAGLAGIWETQYF.

In DNA, the CDR3 is TGTGCCAGTAGTACTAGCGGGAGAGAGACCCAGTACTTC. Its translation: CASSTSGRETQYF. The rearrangement uses TRBV19 and TRBJ2-5; 10 nucleotides line up with TRBD2. This CDR3 contains 13 residues. In germline, CDR1 is LNHDA, CDR2 SQIVND (reference sequence). V lost 4 bases, J lost 4 bases, and 0 bases stayed unmatched.

The V gene is TRBV7-3, the J gene TRBJ2-1; D is unclear. This CDR3 region has 13 residues. V lost 1 base to trimming and J lost 8 bases, with 9 bases between them. The germline V gene has CDR1 SGHTA and CDR2 FQGTGA. Here the CDR3 DNA reads TGTGCCAGCAGCTTAATGAGACGGGATGAGCAGTTCTTC. Translated, it gives CASSLMRRDEQFF.

This rearrangement joins TRBV6-1 to TRBJ1-2; 8 bases fit TRBD1. V lost 9 bases and J lost 1; bases outside the gene matches: 7. The V gene's germline CDR1 is MNHNS and CDR2 SASEGT. The CDR3 runs 14 residues. The CDR3 DNA is TGTGCCAGTTTGGACAGGGTCAGTAACTATGGCTACACCTTC. As protein: CASLDRVSNYGYTF.

This chain joins TRBV4-2 and TRBJ2-7; 15 nucleotides line up with TRBD2. The CDR3 length is 20 residues. The V gene's germline CDR1 is LGHNA and CDR2 YNFKEQ. J was trimmed by 5 bases and V by 1 base; bases with no gene match: 15. CDR3 in amino acids: CASSQVVSGLAGGLGDEQYF. CDR3 coding DNA: TGTGCCAGCAGCCAAGTTGTTTCCGGACTAGCGGGGGGGCTCGGGGACGAGCAGTACTTC.

This clone was recorded a few times. V and J are TRBV2 and TRBJ2-1; tentatively, D is TRBD2 (6 bases). The CDR3 is made up of 15 amino acids. Germline V gene data show CDR1 as SNHLY and CDR2 as FYNNEI. Trimming took off 4 bases at V and 2 bases at J, with 12 bases between the two ends. The DNA of the CDR3 is TGTGCCAGCAGTGTGGAGGGGCTGACCTACAATGAGCAGTTCTTC. Translated: CASSVEGLTYNEQFF.

CDR3 DNA sequence: TGTGCCAGCAGCCTGACCCCCTCCGGGACGGAAAACACCGGGGAGCTGTTTTTT. Translation: CASSLTPSGTENTGELFF. V usage is TRBV5-5 and J usage is TRBJ2-2; either TRBD1 or TRBD2 may fit D (5 bases each). Between the trimmed V and J ends, which lost 4 bases and 2 bases, there was a span of 21 bases. In germline, CDR1 is SGHKS, CDR2 YYEKEE (reference sequence). This CDR3 is built from 18 residues.

This clone has only one observation. The rearrangement links TRBV10-2 to TRBJ1-1, with 7 bases fitting TRBD1. V lost 0 bases to trimming and J lost 3 bases; unmatched junction nucleotides: 10. In germline, CDR1 is WSHSY, CDR2 SAAADI. This CDR3 is built from 17 residues. CDR3 nucleotides: TGCGCCAGCAGTGAGTCGCCTCACAGGGGTGTTGACACTGAAGCTTTCTTT. Protein sequence: CASSESPHRGVDTEAFF.

The rearrangement joins TRBV5-4 to TRBJ2-5, with 7 bases identical to TRBD2. V trimming: 0 bases; J trimming: 1 base; junction bases outside the gene matches: 3. The CDR3 spans 15 residues. The V gene's germline CDR1 is SGHNT and CDR2 YYREEE (reference sequence). Written as DNA, the CDR3 is TGTGCCAGCAGCTTGGTAGCTAGCGGCCAAGAGACCCAGTACTTC. Residues: CASSLVASGQETQYF.